This T cell receptor (beta chain) originates from a study of cytomegalovirus exposure and HLA in healthy donors. This clone was seen just once. This PCR relied on a set of 60 Vbeta primers and 13 Jbeta primers. Assay: immunoSEQ multiplex PCR; the TCRdb copy retains only in-frame clones and omits some. The data show about 200,000 clones, approximately 78% seen once. This TCR was sampled from a young man in good health and CMV-seronegative. The sample was PBMCs.

The CDR3 DNA reads TGTGCCAGCAGCGTAGCGGGACACTCTGGAAACACCATATATTTT. Encoded protein: CASSVAGHSGNTIYF. The chain combines TRBV9 with TRBJ1-3; possible D gene TRBD1, 6 bases. CDR1 is SGDLS, CDR2 YYNGEE, per germline. This CDR3 region has 15 residues. V shed 0 bases and J shed 0 bases, with 7 bases lying between them.